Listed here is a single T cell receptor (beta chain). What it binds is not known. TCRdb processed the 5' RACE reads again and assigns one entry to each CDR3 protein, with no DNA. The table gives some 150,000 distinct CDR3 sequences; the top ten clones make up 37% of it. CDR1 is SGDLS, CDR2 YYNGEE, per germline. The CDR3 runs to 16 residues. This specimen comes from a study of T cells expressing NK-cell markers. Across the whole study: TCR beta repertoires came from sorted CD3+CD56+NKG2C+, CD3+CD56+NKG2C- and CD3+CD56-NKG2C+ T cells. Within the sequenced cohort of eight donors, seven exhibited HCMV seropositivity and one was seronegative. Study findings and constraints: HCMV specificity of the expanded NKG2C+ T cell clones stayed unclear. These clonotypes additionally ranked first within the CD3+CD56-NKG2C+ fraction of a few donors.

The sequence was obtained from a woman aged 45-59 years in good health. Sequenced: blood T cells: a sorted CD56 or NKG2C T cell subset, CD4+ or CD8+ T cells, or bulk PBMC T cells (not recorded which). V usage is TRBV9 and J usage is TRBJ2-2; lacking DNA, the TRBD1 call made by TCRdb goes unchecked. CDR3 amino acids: CASSVVPGTNTGELFF.